The 7 T cell receptor beta chains below were found in one sample sequenced in a study of relationships among human T cell subsets. TCR alpha and beta CDR3s were amplified from mRNA by semiquantitative ARM-PCR. In ARM-PCR, communal superprimers followed tagged nested gene-specific primers for exponential amplification. One entry per CDR3 protein, called by TCRdb with MiXCR from the multiplex PCR reads. The sample records fewer than 16,000 distinct CDR3 sequences, less than 70% being singletons. The sample consisted of total T cells sorted from blood. The source of these receptors is a man in his forties or fifties in good health.

The rearrangement joins TRBV2 to TRBJ2-5; 11 nucleotides match TRBD2. V dropped 1 base and J dropped 2; count of bases not matched to a gene: 3. The CDR3 is made up of 16 amino acids. Per germline, CDR1 SNHLY and CDR2 FYNNEI. In nucleotides, the CDR3 is TGTGCCAGCAGTGAAGAGAGACTAGCGGGACAAGAGACCCAGTACTTC. It codes for CASSEERLAGQETQYF.

This chain uses TRBV5-1 with TRBJ1-5, with no clear D. V was cut by 0 bases and J by 4 bases, with 8 bases left in between. The germline V gene encodes CDR1 SGHRS and CDR2 YFSETQ. CDR3 length: 14 residues. The CDR3 DNA sequence: TGCGCCAGCAGCTTGGATGGAGGGAATCAGCCCCAGCATTTT. Protein sequence: CASSLDGGNQPQHF.

The rearrangement links TRBV12-3 or TRBV12-4 to TRBJ2-3, with 9 bases aligning to TRBD2. CDR3 length equals 15 residues. V shed 6 bases and J 6 bases; nucleotides not matched to a gene: 10. CDR3 in DNA: TGTGCCAGCAGGGGGCCACTAGCGGGTGCGGATACGCAGTATTTT. It encodes CASRGPLAGADTQYF.

The rearrangement joins TRBV11-2 to TRBJ2-3; D may be TRBD1 (5 bases). The CDR3 consists of 16 residues. CDR1 SGHAT and CDR2 FQNNGV come from the germline V gene. Deletions cut 1 base from V and 0 bases from J, with 11 bases between. The CDR3 DNA is TGTGCCAGCAGCTTAGCCCGACAGTCTAGCACAGATACGCAGTATTTT. This codes for CASSLARQSSTDTQYF.

This clonotype occurred a few times. This sequence joins TRBV27 and TRBJ1-3, with a weak D call TRBD1 (6 bases). The CDR3 spans 14 residues. V lost 4 bases and J lost 4, with 11 bases in between. Germline lookup yields CDR1 MNHEY and CDR2 SMNVEV (reference sequence). The CDR3 nucleotides are TGTGCCAGCAGTTCGGCAGGGGCCGGAAACACCATATATTTT. As protein: CASSSAGAGNTIYF.

This clonotype occurred once. The chain combines TRBV20-1 with TRBJ2-1; 10 positions match TRBD2. There are 14 residues in the CDR3. The germline V gene has CDR1 DFQATT and CDR2 SNEGSKA (reference sequence). The ends lost 5 bases at V and 7 bases at J; junction bases unmatched: 8. The DNA of the CDR3 is TGCAGTGCTCCTAGCGGGAGAGAAGGGAATGAGCAGTTCTTC. Translated, it gives CSAPSGREGNEQFF.

In regard to this clonotype: A much larger clone lies a single base off, so this may be a read error. The V gene is TRBV20-1, the J gene TRBJ1-6; maybe TRBD1 (5 bases). Per germline, CDR1 DFQATT and CDR2 SNEGSKA (reference sequence). CDR3 length equals 14 residues. Here the CDR3 reads CSARQGTIYSPFHF. The CDR3 nucleotides read TGCAGTGCTAGACAGGGTACCATTTATTCACCCTTCCACTTT.